Following are 15 T cell receptor beta chains from one sample sequenced in a study of cytomegalovirus exposure and HLA in healthy donors. The PCR used 60 Vbeta and 13 Jbeta primers. Sequencing used immunoSEQ multiplex PCR; TCRdb keeps in-frame clones, though not all of them. This sample has fewer than 200,000 clones, with around four fifths found just once. The sequencing input was PBMCs. The receptor source for this set is a woman between 45 and 65 years old in good health and CMV-seronegative.

The V call is TRBV5-1, the J call TRBJ2-1, with TRBD2 identical over 7 bases. This CDR3 is 16 amino acids long. V lost 0 bases and J lost 4; bases outside the gene matches: 7. The germline gives CDR1 SGHRS, CDR2 YFSETQ. CDR3 sequence: CASSLAAGVSYNEQFF. The CDR3 nucleotides read TGCGCCAGCAGCTTGGCCGCGGGAGTTAGTTACAATGAGCAGTTCTTC.

A few counts support this clone. V is TRBV28 and J is TRBJ2-4; possible D gene TRBD1, 6 bases. V was trimmed by 7 bases and J by 1 base, leaving 20 bases between them. There are 17 residues in the CDR3. Germline V gene data show CDR1 as MDHEN and CDR2 as SYDVKM. CDR3: CASTGQTGRVAKNIQYF. The DNA for the CDR3 is TGTGCCAGCACAGGACAGACTGGTAGGGTGGCCAAAAACATTCAGTACTTC.

The V call is TRBV7-9, the J call TRBJ2-7; D might be TRBD2 (5 bases). The CDR3 runs to 14 residues. V dropped 1 base and J dropped 3 bases, with 10 bases sitting between them. Germline CDR1 reads SEHNR; CDR2 reads FQNEAQ (reference sequence). CDR3 region: CASSLVGDSYEQYF. The DNA of the CDR3 is TGTGCCAGCAGCTTAGTCGGGGATAGCTACGAGCAGTACTTC. The full variable domain, in which reference TRBV7-9 and TRBJ2-7 provide the parts outside the CDR3, is DTGVSQNPRHKITKRGQNVTFRCDPISEHNRLYWYRQTLGQGPEFLTYFQNEAQLEKSRLLSDRFSAERPKGSFSTLEIQRTEQGDSAMYLCASSLVGDSYEQYFGPGTRLTVT.

This chain joins TRBV27 and TRBJ2-7, with D tentatively TRBD2 (6 bases). The CDR3 is 14 residues long. V gave up 2 bases and J gave up 3 bases, with 11 bases separating them. The V gene's germline CDR1 is MNHEY and CDR2 SMNVEV (reference sequence). As DNA, the CDR3 is TGTGCCAGCAGTTTACGGGGGTCCATCTACGAGCAGTACTTC. Translation gives CASSLRGSIYEQYF.

This rearrangement joins TRBV28 to TRBJ1-5; TRBD1 might be the D (5 bases). The CDR3 contains 18 residues. V was shortened by 5 bases and J by 0 bases, with 20 bases between the two germline ends. Germline V gene data show CDR1 as MDHEN and CDR2 as SYDVKM. The CDR3 spells CASSPLLDRSYSNQPQHF. The CDR3, as DNA: TGTGCCAGCAGTCCTCTATTAGACAGATCATATAGCAATCAGCCCCAGCATTTT.

As DNA, the CDR3 is TGTGCCAGCAGTAATAGCGGGAGCTACGAGCAGTACTTC. As protein: CASSNSGSYEQYF. This chain joins TRBV27 and TRBJ2-7; 9 bases map to TRBD2. V was clipped by 5 bases and J by 3 bases; unmatched bases: 2. The V gene's germline CDR1 is MNHEY and CDR2 SMNVEV (reference sequence). The CDR3 loop spans 13 amino acids.

This sequence joins TRBV7-2 and TRBJ1-1; unclear D gene. This CDR3 region has 12 residues. The germline V and J ends were trimmed by 2 bases and 6 bases, with 7 bases remaining between them. Germline assignment: CDR1 SGHTA and CDR2 FQGNSA. The CDR3 loop is CASSLRPAEAFF. The CDR3 region has the DNA TGTGCCAGCAGCTTACGTCCCGCTGAAGCTTTCTTT.

The CDR3 loop reads CASSQEGAGWPQHF. The DNA for the CDR3 is TGCGCCAGCAGCCAAGAAGGCGCGGGGTGGCCCCAGCATTTT. This chain joins TRBV4-3 and TRBJ1-5; D gene ambiguous. V gave up 0 bases and J gave up 9 bases, with 12 bases separating them. Germline values: CDR1 LGHNA, CDR2 YSLEER. The CDR3 totals 14 residues.

For this clone: A junction boundary mismatches the germline segment, possibly from a read error. The chain combines TRBV7-2 with TRBJ2-7, with D possibly matching TRBD2 (6 bases). This CDR3 spans 16 amino acids. The germline V gene encodes CDR1 SGHTA and CDR2 FQGNSA. The CDR3 here is CASSLAPTGSGYEQYF. The CDR3 DNA is TGTGCCAGCAGCCTAGCCCCCACCGGGAGCGGTTACGAGCAGTACTTC.

V is TRBV6-1 and J is TRBJ2-5; 9 positions agree with TRBD1. The CDR3 is 13 residues long. CDR1 MNHNS and CDR2 SASEGT come from the germline V gene. Trimming cost V 6 bases and J 5 bases; bases outside gene matches: 4. This CDR3 reads CASRRTGVETQYF. The CDR3 DNA reads TGTGCCAGCAGGAGGACAGGGGTGGAGACCCAGTACTTC.

Only a few counts were recorded for this clone. The V and J genes are TRBV4-3 and TRBJ1-5; D is ambiguous. Per germline, CDR1 LGHNA and CDR2 YSLEER. There are 15 residues in the CDR3. The ends were cut back, 1 base at V and 3 bases at J, with 10 bases in the middle. The CDR3 loop is CASSQVGGFNQPQHF. For the CDR3, the DNA is TGCGCCAGCAGCCAAGTAGGAGGATTCAATCAGCCCCAGCATTTT.

V is TRBV4-2 and J is TRBJ2-7; no reliable D call. The V gene's germline CDR1 is LGHNA and CDR2 YNFKEQ. This CDR3 is 15 amino acids long. V shed 0 bases and J shed 1 base, with 10 bases lying between them. The CDR3 loop is CASSQEAPPSYEQYF. The CDR3 DNA is TGTGCCAGCAGCCAAGAGGCCCCCCCTTCCTACGAGCAGTACTTC.

The chain couples TRBV7-8 to TRBJ1-2; TRBD1 might be the D (5 bases). V was shortened by 5 bases and J by 1 base, with 17 bases between the two germline ends. There are 16 residues in the CDR3. Germline CDR1 reads SGHVS; CDR2 reads FQNEAQ. The CDR3 region has the DNA TGTGCCAGCAGCAGTGGGAGGAGGGGAAATAACTATGGCTACACCTTC. This codes for CASSSGRRGNNYGYTF.

CDR3 DNA sequence: TGTGCCAGCAGCTTAGTTGGCAGTGAGCAGTTCTTC. It is translated as CASSLVGSEQFF. V usage is TRBV11-2 and J usage is TRBJ2-1, with D uncertain. Trimming removed 1 base from V and 9 bases from J, with 7 bases in between. This CDR3 comprises 12 residues. CDR1 is SGHAT, CDR2 FQNNGV, per germline. Based on the CDR3 plus reference TRBV11-2 and TRBJ2-1, the full variable domain is EAGVAQSPRYKIIEKRQSVAFWCNPISGHATLYWYQQILGQGPKLLIQFQNNGVVDDSQLPKDRFSAERLKGVDSTLKIQPAKLEDSAVYLCASSLVGSEQFFGPGTRLTVL.

The rearrangement links TRBV9 to TRBJ2-3; the match to TRBD2 covers 7 bases. This CDR3 region has 13 residues. The J segment lost 9 bases and the V segment lost 0 bases, leaving 4 bases of the junction unmatched. The germline CDR1 and CDR2 sequences are SGDLS and YYNGEE. DNA for the CDR3: TGTGCCAGCAGCGTAGATCGTAGCGGGACGCAGTATTTT. Protein sequence: CASSVDRSGTQYF.